One and the same sample provided the 24 T cell receptor beta chains below, sequenced in a study of OX40 agonist ivuxolimab in advanced cancers. Assay used: immunoSEQ multiplex PCR; TCRdb lists only in-frame clones, some missing. Of about 64,000 clones in the sample, 84% were seen once. The source was CD4+ or CD8+ T cells sorted from blood, collected in a trial of the OX40 agonist ivuxolimab. The receptor source for this set is an adult with an advanced solid tumor such as melanoma, head and neck, liver or kidney cancer.

The chain recombines TRBV11-3 with TRBJ2-7; D may be TRBD2 (6 bases). The CDR3 is 17 amino acids. V was shortened by 1 base and J by 3 bases, with 19 bases between the two germline ends. CDR1 is SGHNT, CDR2 YENEEA, per germline. The DNA for the CDR3 is TGTGCCAGCAGCTTAGTGGCCGGGACTCTGACCGGCTACGAGCAGTACTTC. Amino acids: CASSLVAGTLTGYEQYF.

The V call is TRBV30, the J call TRBJ2-5; possibly TRBD2 for D (6 bases). The CDR3 totals 14 residues. Germline lookup yields CDR1 GTSNPN and CDR2 SVGIG (reference sequence). Trimming left V 3 bases short and J 4 bases short, with 15 bases between. The chain's CDR3 is CAWSPGVAAETQYF. The CDR3 DNA reads TGTGCCTGGAGCCCGGGAGTGGCGGCAGAGACCCAGTACTTC.

Here the CDR3 DNA reads TGTGCCAGCAGCTTAGGGACAGGGCACTATGGCTACACCTTC. This translates into CASSLGTGHYGYTF. This rearrangement joins TRBV11-2 to TRBJ1-2, with TRBD1 identical over 8 bases. CDR3 length: 14 residues. Germline V CDR1 and CDR2: SGHAT, FQNNGV. Unmatched junction bases numbered 1, after V lost 1 base and J lost 3 bases.

This sequence joins TRBV5-5 and TRBJ1-1; D is perhaps TRBD1 (5 bases). From germline, CDR1 is SGHKS and CDR2 YYEKEE (reference sequence). The germline V and J ends were trimmed by 2 bases and 1 base, with 9 bases remaining between them. The CDR3 runs to 14 residues. The CDR3 DNA reads TGTGCCAGCAGCTTACCCGACAGGAACACTGAAGCTTTCTTT. This sequence encodes CASSLPDRNTEAFF.

The chain combines TRBV4-3 with TRBJ1-2; D is perhaps TRBD1 (6 bases). The germline CDR1 and CDR2 sequences are LGHNA and YSLEER. This CDR3 is built from 15 residues. V lost 1 base, J lost 0 bases, and 9 bases lay in between. In DNA, the CDR3 is TGCGCCAGCAGCCAAGGTTGGGGGCCTAACTATGGCTACACCTTC. Encoded protein: CASSQGWGPNYGYTF.

The chain links TRBV7-2 to TRBJ2-7; D is unclear. Deletions cut 2 bases from V and 5 bases from J, with 4 bases between. The CDR3 runs to 11 residues. Germline V gene lookup returns CDR1 SGHTA and CDR2 FQGNSA. The CDR3 here is CASSLRDEQYF. The CDR3 DNA reads as TGTGCCAGCAGCTTACGGGACGAGCAGTACTTC.

The V call is TRBV5-6, the J call TRBJ2-5; 14 nucleotides align to TRBD2. The CDR3 covers 16 residues. Germline V gives CDR1 SGHDT, CDR2 YYEEEE. Losses at the gene ends were 3 bases for V and 4 bases for J; bases not matched to a gene: 5. The CDR3 DNA follows: TGTGCCAGCAGCTCGGGACTAGCGGGAGACCGAGAGACCCAGTACTTC. This sequence encodes CASSSGLAGDRETQYF.

The chain is built from TRBV7-3 and TRBJ2-2; D unclear. V was shortened by 8 bases and J by 1 base, with 5 bases between the two germline ends. CDR1 is SGHTA and CDR2 is FQGTGA in the germline V gene. The CDR3 spans 12 residues. The DNA of the CDR3 is TGTGCCAGCGGAAAGAACACCGGGGAGCTGTTTTTT. Translated: CASGKNTGELFF.

The chain couples TRBV4-3 to TRBJ2-1, with D maybe TRBD2 (5 bases). The CDR3 is 16 amino acids. V was clipped by 4 bases and J by 0 bases, with 13 bases between them. Germline loops: CDR1 LGHNA, CDR2 YSLEER. CDR3 nucleotide sequence: TGCGCCAGCAGCCGGTACCCGGCGGGCTCCTACAATGAGCAGTTCTTC. It yields the protein CASSRYPAGSYNEQFF.

The chain links TRBV6-5 to TRBJ1-2; TRBD1 matches at 9 bases. Germline values: CDR1 MNHEY, CDR2 SVGAGI. Unmatched junction bases numbered 11, after V lost 4 bases and J lost 8 bases. This CDR3 is built from 15 residues. DNA for the CDR3: TGTGCCAGCAGTTGGGTACAGGGGGCGCAGAACGGCTACACCTTC. Translating it yields CASSWVQGAQNGYTF.

This chain uses TRBV14 with TRBJ2-7, with D maybe TRBD2 (7 bases). V was clipped by 0 bases and J by 9 bases, with 12 bases between them. This CDR3 contains 13 residues. Germline V gene lookup returns CDR1 SGHDN and CDR2 FVKESK. The CDR3 here is CASSQDQGRGQYF. Written as DNA, the CDR3 is TGTGCCAGCAGCCAAGATCAGGGGAGGGGGCAGTACTTC.

This chain connects TRBV10-3 to TRBJ1-6, with D perhaps TRBD1 (6 bases). In germline, CDR1 is ENHRY, CDR2 SYGVKD. V dropped 0 bases and J dropped 8 bases, with 11 bases sitting between them. The CDR3 runs 15 residues. The CDR3 nucleotides are TGTGCCATCAGTGAGTCGGTAGGGGGTGATTCACCCCTCCACTTT. Its protein product is CAISESVGGDSPLHF.

The count of this clone is one. This chain uses TRBV30 with TRBJ1-2; 7 nucleotides line up with TRBD1. The CDR3 is 13 amino acids. CDR1 and CDR2 (germline): GTSNPN, SVGIG (reference sequence). The junction had 4 bases not matched to a gene; V was cut back by 1 base and J by 5 bases. CDR3 loop: CAWSEQGFYGYTF. Written as DNA, the CDR3 is TGTGCCTGGAGTGAACAGGGGTTTTATGGCTACACCTTC. The whole variable domain, filled in from reference TRBV30 and TRBJ1-2, reads SQTIHQWPATLVQPVGSPLSLECTVEGTSNPNLYWYRQAAGRGLQLLFYSVGIGQISSEVPQNLSASRPQDRQFILSSKKLLLSDSGFYLCAWSEQGFYGYTFGSGTRLTVV.

The rearrangement uses TRBV6-5 and TRBJ1-1; possibly TRBD1 for D (5 bases). Trimming took 6 bases from V and 3 from J, leaving 17 bases between them. The CDR3 has 15 amino acids. Germline loops: CDR1 MNHEY, CDR2 SVGAGI. The CDR3 DNA sequence: TGTGCCAGCAGGCACAGGCTTCAAGGGTACACTGAAGCTTTCTTT. Its translation: CASRHRLQGYTEAFF.

This rearrangement joins TRBV30 to TRBJ2-3, with D possibly being TRBD2 (6 bases). Germline V gene data show CDR1 as GTSNPN and CDR2 as SVGIG (reference sequence). This CDR3 is built from 14 residues. V was pared by 2 bases and J by 6 bases, with 15 bases between. In nucleotides, the CDR3 is TGTGCCTGGAGTCTACCGCCCCGGGGGGATACGCAGTATTTT. As protein: CAWSLPPRGDTQYF.

The CDR3 sequence is CASSPPGTYEQYF. CDR3 nucleotide sequence: TGTGCCAGCAGCCCTCCGGGGACCTACGAGCAGTACTTC. The chain recombines TRBV9 with TRBJ2-7, with D possibly being TRBD2 (5 bases). Per germline, CDR1 SGDLS and CDR2 YYNGEE. The V end was cut by 4 bases, the J end by 2 bases, with 10 bases between. The CDR3 consists of 13 residues.

This chain uses TRBV19 with TRBJ2-1; tentatively, D is TRBD1 (5 bases). The germline V gene has CDR1 LNHDA and CDR2 SQIVND (reference sequence). The CDR3 runs 13 residues. The ends were cut back, 3 bases at V and 10 bases at J, with 13 bases in the middle. The CDR3 loop reads CASSMVWGTEQFF. Here the CDR3 DNA reads TGTGCCAGTAGTATGGTTTGGGGCACAGAGCAGTTCTTC.

The rearrangement uses TRBV6-1 and TRBJ2-5; 8 bases match TRBD1. The DNA matches TRBJ2-7 better at its end, which makes the J call doubtful. CDR3 length: 14 amino acids. Germline CDR1 reads MNHNS; CDR2 reads SASEGT. Written as DNA, the CDR3 is TGTGCCAGCAGTGTCGGGACAGGCAGCTACGAGCAGTACTTC. Translation: CASSVGTGSYEQYF.

J is TRBJ2-7 and V is TRBV28, with D tentatively TRBD1 (6 bases). Germline CDR1 is MDHEN and CDR2 is SYDVKM. This CDR3 is 15 amino acids long. V lost 7 bases to trimming and J lost 1 base, with 17 bases between them. The CDR3 here is CASTPPGQGSYEQYF. The CDR3 nucleotides are TGTGCCAGCACCCCCCCGGGGCAGGGGTCCTACGAGCAGTACTTC.

This clone was recorded only once. This rearrangement joins TRBV2 to TRBJ2-5; D may match TRBD1 or TRBD2 (6 bases each). Germline lookup yields CDR1 SNHLY and CDR2 FYNNEI. CDR3 length: 15 amino acids. Trimming pared 6 bases from V and 5 bases from J, leaving 19 bases between. The DNA of the CDR3 is TGTGCCAGCAGCCCAGAGCTGGGGGGCGGGGAGACCCAGTACTTC. It codes for CASSPELGGGETQYF.

The CDR3 DNA reads TGTGCCAGCAGATCCGGGACAGACAATGAAAAACTGTTTTTT. As protein: CASRSGTDNEKLFF. This chain links TRBV5-6 with TRBJ1-4; TRBD1 matches 7 bases. After removal of 5 bases from V and 5 bases from J, the junction contained 6 bases not matched to a gene. Germline values: CDR1 SGHDT, CDR2 YYEEEE. This CDR3 contains 14 residues. Full variable domain (rest looked up from reference TRBV5-6 and TRBJ1-4): DAGVTQSPTHLIKTRGQQVTLRCSPKSGHDTVSWYQQALGQGPQFIFQYYEEEERQRGNFPDRFSGHQFPNYSSELNVNALLLGDSALYLCASRSGTDNEKLFFGSGTQLSVL.

V gene TRBV6-1 combines with J gene TRBJ1-6; D gene uncertain. Deletions cut 6 bases from V and 6 bases from J, with 9 bases between. Germline assignment: CDR1 MNHNS and CDR2 SASEGT. The CDR3 sequence is 13 residues long. CDR3 DNA: TGTGCCAGCAGGGTAACGGTTAATTCACCCCTCCACTTT. This sequence encodes CASRVTVNSPLHF.

This chain connects TRBV19 to TRBJ2-7; D unclear. V lost 4 bases and J 0 bases, leaving 10 bases between the germline ends. The CDR3 totals 14 residues. Looked up from germline, CDR1 is LNHDA and CDR2 is SQIVND (reference sequence). This chain's CDR3 is CASSTTSSSYEQYF. CDR3 DNA: TGTGCCAGTAGTACTACCTCCAGCTCCTACGAGCAGTACTTC.

This clone was seen a single time. The CDR3 sequence: CTSVWSGELSYEQYF. The CDR3 nucleotides are TGCACCAGCGTTTGGAGCGGGGAACTCTCCTACGAGCAGTACTTC. The chain joins TRBV1 to TRBJ2-7; the listed D gene, TRBD2, was not tested against the DNA. TRBV1 is assigned pseudogene status. This CDR3 spans 15 amino acids.